Below, one T cell receptor beta chain is given with its context. This clonotype was seen a handful of times. This clone's antigen is unknown. No base quality values were provided; no much bigger clone lies one nucleotide off. Taken from cysteine to phenylalanine, the CDR3 has 13 residues. The entry retains the CDR3 DNA only, 39 bases that are in frame from base 1. The germline V gene specifies MNHEY as CDR1 and SVGAGI as CDR2. The V end loses 0 bases and the J end loses 9 bases, and a stretch of 6 bases separates them. The method was 5' RACE. Sequencing relied on an Illumina HiSeq 2500. A second PCR of about 7 to 12 cycles was performed with a sample-barcoded 5' primer and a J-beta primer mix. Each TCR beta cDNA molecule received a unique molecular identifier from a template-switch 5' adaptor carrying 12 random nucleotides. Each sample yielded at least 3 million CDR3-containing paired-end reads. First-strand cDNA was synthesized from all RNA with the Mint cDNA synthesis kit, primed by a TRBC-specific oligonucleotide. After uracil-DNA glycosylase treatment, a first 18-cycle PCR used universal primers M1SS and BC2_uni_R on all cDNA. In the source study's methods: Each sample was normalized by randomly selecting 1 million high-quality reads, each carrying a distinct molecular identifier. Instead of being binned into consensus sequences, reads with shared molecular identifiers were discarded. MiTCR, with a Q25 quality threshold and the strictest error-elimination algorithm, was used for CDR3 identification, clonotype clustering and error correction. Lower-bound total TCR beta diversity was estimated with a nonparametric unseen species model using Euler transformation. TCRdb redid the processing of the public reads, applying fastp at Q25 and MiXCR, and retained in-frame beta chains. Rows matching on CDR3 protein sequence are summarized as one entry with the most common DNA and genes. The V and J calls, along with clone size, are taken from TCRdb and not from the paper's own processing. For this sample there are hundreds of thousands of distinct CDR3 sequences; 20% to 25% appear just once. The ten largest clones capture just under 9.5% of the sample.

Systemically healthy Caucasian individuals from Russia, around 39 in total and aged roughly 6 to 100 years, were included as donors. Each donor gave ten milliliters of peripheral blood, drawn into EDTA-treated Vacutainer tubes. Ficoll-Paque density-gradient centrifugation was used to isolate PBMCs, with at least 7 million obtained per sample. Trizol reagent was used to extract total RNA from the PBMCs, yielding at least 6 micrograms per sample. Naive CD45RAhigh/CD27high T cell percentages were measured by flow cytometry on a PBMC aliquot from every donor. The data stem from a study of blood T cells in healthy people across ages (dated by TCRdb to between 2015 and 2017). Context from the whole study: In model experiments, roughly one uniquely barcoded TCR beta cDNA molecule per two T cells was captured by template switching. Age-related changes in TCR beta repertoire diversity were measured in the study by deep sequencing normalized with unique cDNA molecular identifiers. Donors were grouped into four age groups: young (average 16 years), middle-aged (roughly 37), aged (roughly 62) and long-lived (around 80). Using the same blood draw, the study looked at two additional independent replicas of 1 million unique cDNA reads for two donors, one aged 18 to 30 and the other aged 80 or older. The research as a whole found: Estimates of total diversity from one million sequenced T cells were regarded as lower bounds and underestimates. Because the CMV infection status of the donors was unknown, age-related changes in expanded clonotypes may potentially have been confounded. Because profiling used bulk unsorted PBMCs, naive and antigen-experienced compartments could not be compared conclusively. There was a strong correlation between observed TCR beta diversity and the percentage of naive T cells measured by flow cytometry. Observed TCR beta diversity per million T cells fell roughly linearly with age, and a significant reduction was already apparent by age roughly 40. Compared with the aged group, the long-lived group had more naive CD4+ T cells, fewer expanded clones and increased TCR diversity, a pattern suggesting age selection.

These data were also reused for a study on T cells of mothers and their children. As the second study states: Nine systemically healthy Caucasian individuals served as donors, namely three mothers together with their six children. cDNA synthesis consumed the entire amount of extracted RNA, loaded at roughly 1.5 ug RNA in each 15 ul reaction. In the second PCR, the M1S primer added sample barcodes and 2-4 random nucleotides. Each mother yielded over 8.5 million TCR beta CDR3 reads and each child some 3 million reads. In both related and unrelated pairs, thymic selection shapes the output of TCR recombination in a similar way, with inherited differences having only a minor effect. Related mother-child pairs always showed normalized repertoire overlap that was slightly higher than in unrelated mother-child pairs, though the difference was never significant. No persistent microchimeric T cell clones were detected, at a sensitivity of roughly 100 clones per million clonotypes. Deep NGS was used in the study to compare the TCR beta repertoires of mothers and children and to look for features that separate related mother-child pairs from unrelated individuals. On average, the children were roughly 10 +/- 4 years old, while the mothers were approximately 40 +/- 4 years old. After adapter ligation was performed with NEBNext reagents, the libraries were sequenced on an Illumina HiSeq 2000 with 100+100 nt paired-end reads. Mother and child libraries were prepared a month apart and sequenced in separate runs to prevent cross-contamination. Each donor had between about 450,000 and 2,300,000 distinct TCR beta clonotypes identified. Naive TCR beta clonotypes were estimated from low-frequency clonotypes matched to each donor's FACS-determined naive share, without sorting.

Sequences were obtained from blood. The chain is made from TRBV6-5 and TRBJ1-6; confidence is insufficient to name the D gene. This TCR came from a boy under 18 in good health. The nucleotide sequence reads TGTGCCAGCAGTTACTCGAATAGTTCACCCCTCCACTTT. This sequence encodes CASSYSNSSPLHF.